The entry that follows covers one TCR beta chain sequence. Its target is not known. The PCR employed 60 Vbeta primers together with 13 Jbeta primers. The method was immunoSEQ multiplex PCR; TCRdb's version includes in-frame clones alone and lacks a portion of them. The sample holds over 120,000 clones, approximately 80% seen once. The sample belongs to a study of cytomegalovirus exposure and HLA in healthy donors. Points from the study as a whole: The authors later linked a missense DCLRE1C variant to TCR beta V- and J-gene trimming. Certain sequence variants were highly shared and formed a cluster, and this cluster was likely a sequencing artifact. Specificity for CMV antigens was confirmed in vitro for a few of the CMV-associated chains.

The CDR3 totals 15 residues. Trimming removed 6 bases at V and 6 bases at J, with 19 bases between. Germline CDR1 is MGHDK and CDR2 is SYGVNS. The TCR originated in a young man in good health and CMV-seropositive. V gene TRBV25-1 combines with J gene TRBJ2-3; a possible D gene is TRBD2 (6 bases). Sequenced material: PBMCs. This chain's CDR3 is CASRLGGKGMDTQYF. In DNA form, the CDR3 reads TGTGCCAGCAGATTGGGGGGTAAGGGGATGGATACGCAGTATTTT.